The 31 T cell receptor beta chains listed next were all sequenced from one sample in a study of shared clonotypes between healthy human individuals. TCRdb's table, derived via immunoSEQ multiplex PCR, lists solely in-frame clones and lacks some. The data contain about 96,000 clones, about 70% of them singletons. The sample comprised memory CD8+ T cells sorted from blood. Subset here: CD45RO+ cells pooled with CCR7-negative TemRA cells. The source of these receptors is a man in his thirties or forties in good health.

This chain connects TRBV6-5 to TRBJ2-7; perhaps TRBD1 as D (6 bases). This CDR3 is 15 amino acids long. The V gene lost 0 bases and the J gene lost 0 bases, with 9 bases spanning the gap. The germline V gene has CDR1 MNHEY and CDR2 SVGAGI. CDR3 sequence reads: CASSYSTGISYEQYF. As DNA, the CDR3 is TGTGCCAGCAGTTACTCCACAGGGATCTCCTACGAGCAGTACTTC.

The chain recombines TRBV14 with TRBJ2-1; 9 bases align to TRBD2. V shed 4 bases and J 3 bases; nucleotides not matched to a gene: 7. Germline CDR1 reads SGHDN; CDR2 reads FVKESK. CDR3 length equals 16 residues. CDR3 sequence reads: CASSPLTSGLYNEQFF. The CDR3 nucleotides read TGTGCCAGCAGCCCCCTAACTAGCGGGCTCTACAATGAGCAGTTCTTC.

The genes are TRBV29-1 and TRBJ2-5; possible D gene TRBD2, 6 bases. V was trimmed by 3 bases and J by 1 base, leaving 15 bases between them. Germline V gene lookup returns CDR1 SQVTM and CDR2 ANQGSEA. The CDR3 is made up of 15 amino acids. The CDR3 reads CSVEVWVAVQETQYF. In DNA form, the CDR3 reads TGCAGCGTTGAGGTGTGGGTAGCGGTCCAAGAGACCCAGTACTTC.

The chain has TRBV4-2 and TRBJ1-3, with 7 bases that match TRBD1. Germline loops: CDR1 LGHNA, CDR2 YNFKEQ. V shed 1 base and J 5 bases; nucleotides not matched to a gene: 2. This CDR3 has 14 amino acids. CDR3 bases: TGTGCCAGCAGCCAAGCAGGGGGGAGAAACACCATATATTTT. Translated, it gives CASSQAGGRNTIYF.

In DNA, the CDR3 is TGTGCCAGCAGTTTCGGGCAGCCCACAGATACGCAGTATTTT. Its translation: CASSFGQPTDTQYF. The J gene is TRBJ2-3, the V gene TRBV27; no firm D call. Germline V lookup: CDR1 MNHEY, CDR2 SMNVEV (reference sequence). Trimming pared 3 bases from V and 2 bases from J, leaving 9 bases between. The CDR3 is 14 amino acids.

This clone came up a few times. J is TRBJ1-5 and V is TRBV7-6; D may be TRBD1 (5 bases). This CDR3 is built from 15 residues. CDR1 SGHVS and CDR2 FNYEAQ come from the germline V gene. The V end lost 3 bases, the J end lost 0 bases, and 9 bases lay between the germline ends. CDR3 DNA sequence: TGTGCCAGCAGCTTCAGGGACCATAGCAATCAGCCCCAGCATTTT. Residues: CASSFRDHSNQPQHF.

The J gene is TRBJ2-3, the V gene TRBV9, with D perhaps matching TRBD1 (5 bases). V dropped 3 bases and J dropped 0 bases, with 20 bases sitting between them. CDR1 is SGDLS and CDR2 is YYNGEE in the germline V gene. This CDR3 has 18 residues. CDR3 region: CASSGPRDTSYSTDTQYF. The CDR3 nucleotides are TGTGCCAGCAGCGGCCCCAGGGATACGTCCTACAGCACAGATACGCAGTATTTT.

The chain carries TRBV27 and TRBJ2-7, with 10 positions matching TRBD2. CDR3 size: 14 residues. CDR1 is MNHEY, CDR2 SMNVEV, per germline (reference sequence). With 8 bases clipped from V and 5 bases from J, the junction kept 9 bases outside the gene matches. CDR3 in DNA: TGTGCCAGCTCGGAGGGGACTAGCGAGGACGAGCAGTACTTC. Translated: CASSEGTSEDEQYF.

V usage is TRBV27 and J usage is TRBJ2-7, with D possibly TRBD2 on 5 matching bases. V was cut by 2 bases and J by 3 bases, with 17 bases left in between. This CDR3 region has 16 residues. In germline, CDR1 is MNHEY, CDR2 SMNVEV (reference sequence). The CDR3 nucleotides are TGTGCCAGCAGTTTAGGGTTTCTAGCTAGTGACTACGAGCAGTACTTC. The encoded protein is CASSLGFLASDYEQYF.

The chain uses TRBV6-4 and TRBJ2-2; D may be TRBD1 (8 bases). Looked up from germline, CDR1 is MRHNA and CDR2 is SNTAGT. This CDR3 region has 14 residues. Deletions cut 8 bases from V and 3 bases from J, with 13 bases between. The CDR3 sequence: CASRTGRDTGELFF. In DNA, the CDR3 is TGTGCCAGCCGGACAGGGAGGGACACCGGGGAGCTGTTTTTT.

V is TRBV6-5 and J is TRBJ1-4; D unclear. The V gene's germline CDR1 is MNHEY and CDR2 SVGAGI. The CDR3 loop spans 15 amino acids. V was trimmed by 2 bases and J by 3 bases, leaving 10 bases between them. The CDR3 spells CASSYTRNSNEKLFF. The CDR3 coding sequence is TGTGCCAGCAGTTACACCAGGAACTCTAATGAAAAACTGTTTTTT.

This chain uses TRBV2 with TRBJ2-3, with 7 bases matching TRBD2. This CDR3 has 16 amino acids. V dropped 6 bases and J dropped 3; count of bases not matched to a gene: 12. Germline V lookup: CDR1 SNHLY, CDR2 FYNNEI. CDR3: CASRSRTSVDTDTQYF. The CDR3 region has the DNA TGTGCCAGCAGGAGCAGGACTAGTGTCGATACAGATACGCAGTATTTT.

The CDR3 nucleotides are TGTGCCAGCATCAGACAGGGGGGAAAGCGAAACACCATATATTTT. Translating it yields CASIRQGGKRNTIYF. The chain joins TRBV28 to TRBJ1-3; 9 bases are a match to TRBD1. Germline loops: CDR1 MDHEN, CDR2 SYDVKM. The CDR3 runs to 15 residues. The V and J ends lost 7 bases and 5 bases, in that order; junction bases with no gene match: 9.

The chain employs TRBV5-1 and TRBJ2-5; 10 positions match TRBD1. The germline CDR1 and CDR2 sequences are SGHRS and YFSETQ. J gave up 4 bases and V 2 bases, and 5 bases lay outside the gene matches. The CDR3 is made up of 15 amino acids. The CDR3 bases are TGCGCCAGCAGCTTTGGGGACAGGGGTCGAGAGACCCAGTACTTC. Translated: CASSFGDRGRETQYF.

The chain recombines TRBV27 with TRBJ2-7, with TRBD2 identical over 9 bases. CDR3 length equals 13 residues. V was pared by 6 bases and J by 7 bases, with 7 bases of the junction left unmatched. The germline V gene has CDR1 MNHEY and CDR2 SMNVEV (reference sequence). CDR3 loop: CASRTTSGWEQYF. CDR3 in DNA: TGTGCCAGCAGAACGACTAGCGGTTGGGAGCAGTACTTC.

By frequency in the sample, this clone is medium-sized (0.01 to 0.1%). The same CDR3 can be traced to other DNA sequences in this sample. This CDR3 reads CASRRGLNTEAFF. The DNA for the CDR3 is TGTGCCAGCAGGAGGGGGCTCAACACTGAAGCTTTCTTT. The chain uses TRBV2 and TRBJ1-1; 7 bases line up with TRBD1. The CDR3 contains 13 residues. With V trimmed by 6 bases and J by 2 bases, 3 bases remained unmatched. Germline CDR1 and CDR2: SNHLY and FYNNEI.

CDR3 protein: CASSQDGNTIYF. The CDR3 DNA follows: TGCGCCAGCAGCCAAGACGGAAACACCATATATTTT. The J gene is TRBJ1-3, the V gene TRBV4-1; D is undetermined. Germline assignment: CDR1 MGHRA and CDR2 YSYEKL. V was clipped by 0 bases and J by 4 bases, with 1 base between them. The CDR3 extends over 12 amino acids.

CDR3 protein: CASSDGGQQSTSTDTQYF. The DNA for the CDR3 is TGTGCCAGCAGTGACGGCGGGCAGCAATCAACTAGCACAGATACGCAGTATTTT. This sequence joins TRBV25-1 and TRBJ2-3, with D perhaps TRBD2 (5 bases). Deletions cut 3 bases from V and 0 bases from J, with 19 bases between. CDR1 and CDR2 (germline): MGHDK, SYGVNS. The CDR3 runs 18 residues.

V and J are TRBV2 and TRBJ2-7, with D tentatively TRBD1 (6 bases). The germline gives CDR1 SNHLY, CDR2 FYNNEI. The CDR3 length is 15 residues. V was clipped by 0 bases and J by 1 base, with 10 bases between them. The CDR3 DNA follows: TGTGCCAGCAGTGAAGCTCCACAGGGATCCTACGAGCAGTACTTC. Protein product: CASSEAPQGSYEQYF.

V and J are TRBV20-1 and TRBJ1-2; perhaps TRBD1 as D (6 bases). The CDR3 covers 11 residues. The germline CDR1 and CDR2 sequences are DFQATT and SNEGSKA (reference sequence). V was cut by 7 bases and J by 14 bases, with 20 bases left in between. CDR3 sequence: CSVPGGALRTF. CDR3 DNA sequence: TGCAGTGTTCCCGGGGGCGCTCTGAGGACCTTC.

The CDR3 DNA reads as TGTGCCAGCAGCATTCTGACACCAACTAATGAAAAACTGTTTTTT. Its protein product is CASSILTPTNEKLFF. This chain links TRBV5-8 with TRBJ1-4; unclear D gene. Germline values: CDR1 SGHTS, CDR2 YDEGEE. V was trimmed by 4 bases and J by 0 bases, leaving 10 bases between them. This CDR3 is built from 15 residues.

The rearrangement uses TRBV4-2 and TRBJ1-2, with a possible D match to TRBD1 (5 bases). The V gene lost 3 bases and the J gene lost 8 bases, with 19 bases spanning the gap. The CDR3 totals 15 residues. Germline V CDR1 and CDR2: LGHNA, YNFKEQ. CDR3 nucleotide sequence: TGTGCCAGCAGCCAGGAAGGGACGGGCGGGGTAGGCTACACCTTC. Amino acid sequence: CASSQEGTGGVGYTF.

The chain links TRBV11-2 to TRBJ2-7; D is unclear. CDR3 size: 11 residues. V lost 5 bases and J 3 bases, leaving 5 bases between the germline ends. The germline V gene has CDR1 SGHAT and CDR2 FQNNGV. The CDR3 DNA follows: TGTGCCAGCAGCGAAGTCTACGAGCAGTACTTC. Translating gives CASSEVYEQYF.

CDR3 in DNA: TGTGCCAGTACCCCTGCTAGCGGACGATACAATGAGCAGTTCTTC. Its protein is CASTPASGRYNEQFF. The chain couples TRBV19 to TRBJ2-1; 7 bases fit TRBD2. CDR1 and CDR2 (germline): LNHDA, SQIVND (reference sequence). V was pared by 7 bases and J by 4 bases, with 10 bases of the junction left unmatched. The CDR3 is 15 amino acids.

This clone has just a few counts. V gene TRBV10-2 combines with J gene TRBJ2-7; 7 nucleotides match TRBD2. CDR1 WSHSY and CDR2 SAAADI come from the germline V gene. V gave up 6 bases and J gave up 3 bases; unmatched junction bases: 8. The CDR3 spans 14 residues. For the CDR3, the DNA is TGCGCCAGCAGAAACGAACTAGCGAGCTACGAGCAGTACTTC. Its protein is CASRNELASYEQYF.

The rearrangement uses TRBV9 and TRBJ2-5; the D call may be TRBD1 or TRBD2 (6 bases each). Germline CDR1 reads SGDLS; CDR2 reads YYNGEE. This CDR3 comprises 14 residues. V was clipped by 3 bases and J by 5 bases, with 14 bases between them. DNA of the CDR3: TGTGCCAGCAGCGGTCACAGGGACTGGGAGACCCAGTACTTC. Protein product: CASSGHRDWETQYF.

V and J are TRBV29-1 and TRBJ2-1; 10 positions match TRBD1. Germline-derived CDR1 and CDR2 are SQVTM and ANQGSEA. V lost 2 bases, J lost 4 bases, and 8 bases stayed unmatched. This CDR3 region has 16 residues. CDR3 nucleotide sequence: TGCAGCGTTGAATCGGCTGGGACAGGGGTATACAATGAGCAGTTCTTC. Amino acid sequence: CSVESAGTGVYNEQFF.

The genes are TRBV18 and TRBJ1-5; D is possibly TRBD1 (6 bases). The length of the CDR3 is 15 residues. Germline V gene lookup returns CDR1 KGHSH and CDR2 LQKENI. With 2 bases removed from V and 5 bases from J, the gap between germline ends came to 13 bases. The CDR3 region has the DNA TGTGCCAGCTCACCATTGGGGGCCGCGGATCAGCCCCAGCATTTT. It yields the protein CASSPLGAADQPQHF.

This chain uses TRBV7-6 with TRBJ1-1; possibly TRBD1 for D (5 bases). The germline V and J ends were trimmed by 5 bases and 2 bases, with 9 bases remaining between them. There are 13 residues in the CDR3. Germline V gene lookup returns CDR1 SGHVS and CDR2 FNYEAQ. Here the CDR3 reads CASSLGANTEAFF. The CDR3, as DNA: TGTGCCAGCAGCCTCGGGGCAAACACTGAAGCTTTCTTT.

This clone has more than one count but fewer than ten. The chain joins TRBV7-9 to TRBJ1-1, with TRBD1 matching 7 bases. V lost 2 bases and J lost 2; bases outside the gene matches: 11. This CDR3 is built from 17 residues. CDR1 is SEHNR and CDR2 is FQNEAQ in the germline V gene (reference sequence). CDR3 loop: CASSLWGQLGTNTEAFF. The CDR3 DNA reads as TGTGCCAGCAGCTTATGGGGACAGCTAGGGACCAACACTGAAGCTTTCTTT. The variable domain in full, with the rest retrieved from reference TRBV7-9 and TRBJ1-1, is DTGVSQNPRHKITKRGQNVTFRCDPISEHNRLYWYRQTLGQGPEFLTYFQNEAQLEKSRLLSDRFSAERPKGSFSTLEIQRTEQGDSAMYLCASSLWGQLGTNTEAFFGQGTRLTVV.

The chain uses TRBV7-2 and TRBJ1-2, with D unresolved. V lost 1 base to trimming and J lost 14 bases, with 14 bases between them. This CDR3 has 12 residues. Per the germline V gene, CDR1 is SGHTA and CDR2 is FQGNSA. Here the CDR3 DNA reads TGTGCCAGCAGCTTAGGTCACCGGGCCCGTACCTTC. Translation: CASSLGHRARTF. The full variable domain, with the rest looked up from reference TRBV7-2 and TRBJ1-2, is GAGVSQSPSNKVTEKGKDVELRCDPISGHTALYWYRQSLGQGLEFLIYFQGNSAPDKSGLPSDRFSAERTGGSVSTLTIQRTQQEDSAVYLCASSLGHRARTFGSGTRLTVV.